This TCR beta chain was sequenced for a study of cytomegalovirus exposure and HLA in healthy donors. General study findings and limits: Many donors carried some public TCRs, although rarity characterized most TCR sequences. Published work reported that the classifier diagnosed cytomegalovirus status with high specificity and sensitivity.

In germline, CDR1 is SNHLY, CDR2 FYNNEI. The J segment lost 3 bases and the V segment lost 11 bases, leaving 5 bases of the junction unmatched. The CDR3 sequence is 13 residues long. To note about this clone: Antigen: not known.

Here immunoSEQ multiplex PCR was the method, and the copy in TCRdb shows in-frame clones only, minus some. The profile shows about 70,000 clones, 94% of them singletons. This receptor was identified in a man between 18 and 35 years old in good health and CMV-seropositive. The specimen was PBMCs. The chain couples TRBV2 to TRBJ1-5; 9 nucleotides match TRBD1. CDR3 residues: CASDRGFNQPQHF. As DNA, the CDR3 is TGTGCCTCCGACAGGGGGTTCAATCAGCCCCAGCATTTT. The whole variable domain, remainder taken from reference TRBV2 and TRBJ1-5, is EPEVTQTPSHQVTQMGQEVILRCVPISNHLYFYWYRQILGQKVEFLVSFYNNEISEKSEIFDDQFSVERPDGSNFTLKIRSTKLEDSAMYFCASDRGFNQPQHFGDGTRLSIL.